This T cell receptor beta chain was recorded in a study of neurological immune-mediated disorders. About the study: Of the 35 or so patients with multiple sclerosis, about 31 had relapsing-remitting MS, whereas the remaining 3 had secondary progressive MS.

Regarding the study as a whole: One related-CDR3 cluster, identified by phylogenetic grouping, held the repertoires of 18 of 34 multiple sclerosis patients and was a possible signature.

The study built unsorted libraries from 2 million PBMCs kept at -80 C. This clonotype came up many times. As yet, its antigen is unknown. Synthesis of cDNA was carried out by template-switch 5'RACE. The reaction used 10-nucleotide random UMIs. Each CDR3 protein is one row after TCRdb ran MiXCR on the 5' RACE reads. This table holds roughly 65,000 distinct CDR3 sequences, over 4% found once. Germline loops: CDR1 SGHRS, CDR2 YFSETQ. CDR3 length: 17 amino acids. The V end was cut by 4 bases, the J end by 1 base, with 17 bases between. The V and J genes are TRBV5-1 and TRBJ1-4, with D perhaps matching TRBD1 (5 bases). The TCR was taken from a man aged 50-59 years with multiple sclerosis. Specimen: PBMCs. CDR3 amino acids: CASSLGGAGITNEKLFF. CDR3 coding DNA: TGCGCCAGCAGCCTTGGTGGGGCAGGGATAACTAATGAAAAACTGTTTTTT.